The present T cell receptor (beta chain) was sequenced within a study of cytomegalovirus exposure and HLA in healthy donors. Study results and caveats: Later work associated fewer than 20,000 TCR beta sequences with HLA alleles at 0.05 false discovery rate. A few CMV-associated chains were confirmed in vitro to be specific for CMV antigens.

In the case of this clone: Its antigen is undetermined.

Germline V gene sequence: CDR1 LNHNV, CDR2 YYDKDF (reference sequence). V was cut by 5 bases and J by 8 bases, with 7 bases left in between. The CDR3 extends over 11 amino acids. The PCR was carried out with 60 Vbeta primers and 13 Jbeta primers. Original methodology: Unique TCR beta chains totaled roughly 80 million in a later count, with around 12 million of them shared. Method: immunoSEQ multiplex PCR; TCRdb's copy keeps in-frame clones and lacks some. That table supplies the V and J calls and clone size; D and trimming were determined from the DNA. Across 100,000 to 150,000 clones, the top ten clones capture around 1.5% of the sample. Everyone who donated was a healthy bone marrow donor.

This clonotype was obtained from a woman in her thirties or forties in good health and CMV-seronegative. The chain has TRBV15 and TRBJ2-4; the D gene is possibly TRBD1 (5 bases). Sequenced: PBMCs. CDR3 nucleotides: TGTGCCACCAGCGGGGCGGACATTCAGTACTTC. Encoded protein: CATSGADIQYF.